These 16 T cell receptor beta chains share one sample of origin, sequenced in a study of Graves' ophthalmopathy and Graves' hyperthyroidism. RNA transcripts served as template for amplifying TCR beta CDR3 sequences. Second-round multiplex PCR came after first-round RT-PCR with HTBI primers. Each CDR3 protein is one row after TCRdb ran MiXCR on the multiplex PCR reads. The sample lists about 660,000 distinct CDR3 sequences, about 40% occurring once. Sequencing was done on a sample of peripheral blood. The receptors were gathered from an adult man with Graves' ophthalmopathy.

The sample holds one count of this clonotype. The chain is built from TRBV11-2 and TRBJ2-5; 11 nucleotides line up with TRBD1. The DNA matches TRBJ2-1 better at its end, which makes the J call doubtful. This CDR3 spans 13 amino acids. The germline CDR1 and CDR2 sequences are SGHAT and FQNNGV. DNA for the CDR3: TGTGCCAGCAGCCTAGGACAGGGGGCTGGACAGTTCTTC. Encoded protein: CASSLGQGAGQFF.

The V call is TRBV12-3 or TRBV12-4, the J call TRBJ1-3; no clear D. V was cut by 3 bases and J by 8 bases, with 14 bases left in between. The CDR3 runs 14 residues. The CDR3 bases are TGTGCCAGCAGTTTCTCGAACTATGGCTACACCATATATTTT. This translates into CASSFSNYGYTIYF.

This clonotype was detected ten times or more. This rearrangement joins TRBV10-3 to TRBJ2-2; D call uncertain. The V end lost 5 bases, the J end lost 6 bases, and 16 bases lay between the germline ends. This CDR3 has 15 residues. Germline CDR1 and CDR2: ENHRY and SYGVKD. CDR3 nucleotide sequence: TGTGCCATCAGTCCAAGTAAGAAGGATGCCGGGGAGCTGTTTTTT. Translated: CAISPSKKDAGELFF.

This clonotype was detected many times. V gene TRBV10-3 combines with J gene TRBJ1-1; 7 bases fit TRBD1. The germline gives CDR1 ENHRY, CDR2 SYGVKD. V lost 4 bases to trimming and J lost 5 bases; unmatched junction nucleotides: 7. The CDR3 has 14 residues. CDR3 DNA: TGTGCCATCAGTGCTAACAGGGGAAAAACTGAAGCTTTCTTT. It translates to CAISANRGKTEAFF.

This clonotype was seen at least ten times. In DNA, the CDR3 is TGCAGTGCTAGAGACCAGCGGGGATCAGGGGAGACCCAGTACTTC. Encoded protein: CSARDQRGSGETQYF. This sequence joins TRBV20-1 and TRBJ2-5; 7 nucleotides line up with TRBD2. Germline V gene lookup returns CDR1 DFQATT and CDR2 SNEGSKA (reference sequence). The CDR3 consists of 15 residues. Trimming cost V 0 bases and J 5 bases; bases outside gene matches: 9.

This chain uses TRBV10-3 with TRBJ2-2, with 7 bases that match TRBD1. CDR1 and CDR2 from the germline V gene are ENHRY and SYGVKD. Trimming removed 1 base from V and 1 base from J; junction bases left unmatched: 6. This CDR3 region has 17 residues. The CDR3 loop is CAISELETGRNTGELFF. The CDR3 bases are TGTGCCATCAGTGAGTTAGAGACAGGGAGGAACACCGGGGAGCTGTTTTTT.

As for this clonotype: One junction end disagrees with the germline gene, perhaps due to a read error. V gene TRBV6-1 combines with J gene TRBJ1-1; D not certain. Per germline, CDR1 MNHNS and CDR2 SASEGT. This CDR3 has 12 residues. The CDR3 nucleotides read TGTGCCCGCAGCTACTCAGACACTGAAGCTTTCTTT. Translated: CARSYSDTEAFF.

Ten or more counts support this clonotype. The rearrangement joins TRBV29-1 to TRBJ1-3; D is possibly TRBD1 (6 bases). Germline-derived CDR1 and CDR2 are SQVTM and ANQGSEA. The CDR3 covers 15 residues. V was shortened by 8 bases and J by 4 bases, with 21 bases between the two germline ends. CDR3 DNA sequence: TGCAGCCCCCTGGGGGCTACCGAAGTCGGAAACACCATATATTTT. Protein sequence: CSPLGATEVGNTIYF.

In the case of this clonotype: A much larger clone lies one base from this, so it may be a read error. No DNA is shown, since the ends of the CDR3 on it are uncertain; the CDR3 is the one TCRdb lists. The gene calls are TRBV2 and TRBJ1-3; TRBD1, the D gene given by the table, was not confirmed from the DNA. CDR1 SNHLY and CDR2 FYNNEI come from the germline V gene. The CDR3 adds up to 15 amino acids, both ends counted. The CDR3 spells CASSPRWGAGNTVYF.

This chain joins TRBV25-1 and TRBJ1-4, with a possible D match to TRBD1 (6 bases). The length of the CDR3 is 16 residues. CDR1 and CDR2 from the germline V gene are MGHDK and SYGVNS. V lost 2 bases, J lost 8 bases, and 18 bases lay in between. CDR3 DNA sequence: TGTGCCAGCAGTGAAGAGGTAGCGGGACATCCGGAAAAACTGTTTTTT. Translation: CASSEEVAGHPEKLFF.

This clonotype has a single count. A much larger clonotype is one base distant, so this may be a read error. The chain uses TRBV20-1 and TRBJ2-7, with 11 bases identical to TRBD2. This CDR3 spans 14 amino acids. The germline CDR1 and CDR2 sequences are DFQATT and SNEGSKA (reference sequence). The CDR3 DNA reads TGCAGTGCTCAGCCCGGGACTAGCGGCTACGAGCAGGACTTC. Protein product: CSAQPGTSGYEQDF.

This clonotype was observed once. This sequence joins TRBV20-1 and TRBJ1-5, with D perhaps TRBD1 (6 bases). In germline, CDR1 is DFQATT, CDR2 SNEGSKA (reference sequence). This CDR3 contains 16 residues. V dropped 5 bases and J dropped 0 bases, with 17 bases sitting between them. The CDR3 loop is CSAGAGAPYSNQPQHF. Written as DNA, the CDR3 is TGCAGTGCTGGGGCAGGGGCCCCTTATAGCAATCAGCCCCAGCATTTT.

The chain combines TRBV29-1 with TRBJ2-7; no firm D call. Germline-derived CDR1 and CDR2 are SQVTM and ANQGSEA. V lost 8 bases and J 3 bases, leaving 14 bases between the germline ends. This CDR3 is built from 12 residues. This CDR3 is CSLVGRFYEQYF. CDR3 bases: TGCAGCTTAGTTGGCAGGTTCTACGAGCAGTACTTC.

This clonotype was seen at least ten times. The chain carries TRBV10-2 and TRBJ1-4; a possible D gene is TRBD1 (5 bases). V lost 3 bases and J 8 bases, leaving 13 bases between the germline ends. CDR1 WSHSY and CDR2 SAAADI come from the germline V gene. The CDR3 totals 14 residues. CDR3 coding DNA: TGCGCCAGCAGTGAAGTAGGGGAAGGCGAAAAACTGTTTTTT. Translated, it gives CASSEVGEGEKLFF.

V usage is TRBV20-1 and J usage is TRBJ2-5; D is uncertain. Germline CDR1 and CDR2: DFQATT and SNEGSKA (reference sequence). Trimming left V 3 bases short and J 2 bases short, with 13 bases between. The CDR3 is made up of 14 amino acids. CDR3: CSASEPATQETQYF. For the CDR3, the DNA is TGCAGTGCTAGCGAACCGGCTACTCAAGAGACCCAGTACTTC.

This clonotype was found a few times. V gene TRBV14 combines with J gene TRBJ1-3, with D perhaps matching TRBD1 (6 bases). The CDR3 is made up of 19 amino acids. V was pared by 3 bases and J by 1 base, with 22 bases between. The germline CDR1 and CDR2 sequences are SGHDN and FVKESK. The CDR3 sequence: CASSHFYGTPDSSGNTIYF. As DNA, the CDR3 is TGTGCCAGCAGCCATTTCTACGGGACACCGGATTCTTCTGGAAACACCATATATTTT.